The clone carrying this T cell receptor (beta chain) was detected ten times or more. Its specificity is not known. The CDR3 contains 16 residues. The V gene's germline CDR1 is SQVTM and CDR2 ANQGSEA. V gave up 5 bases and J gave up 4 bases, with 23 bases separating them. The sample is drawn from a study of T-cell reconstitution after alpha-beta-depleted transplantation in children. It was with unique molecular identifiers that the TCRbeta library was prepared. Using its own MiXCR run on the PCR reads, TCRdb lists one record per CDR3 protein. The repertoire holds about 470,000 distinct CDR3 sequences, with around two fifths as singletons. Study conclusions and caveats: The high TCRbeta diversity at day 60 in some patients came from surviving recipient T cells and thymic progenitors. T-cell numbers and diversity one year post-transplant derived largely from freshly generated T cells. Several hundred graft clones that had expanded were reportedly the source of alpha-beta T cells about two months after transplant.

J is TRBJ2-5 and V is TRBV29-1; D tentatively reads TRBD1 or TRBD2 (6 bases each). The sample here was PBMCs, taken before TCRalphabeta/CD19-depleted stem cell transplant. This receptor was identified in a girl aged 2 to 10 with aplastic anemia, due to receive a stem cell transplant. For the CDR3, the DNA is TGCAGCGTTACTGGGATAGGCGGCGGAGGGGGAGAGACCCAGTACTTC. This encodes CSVTGIGGGGGETQYF.